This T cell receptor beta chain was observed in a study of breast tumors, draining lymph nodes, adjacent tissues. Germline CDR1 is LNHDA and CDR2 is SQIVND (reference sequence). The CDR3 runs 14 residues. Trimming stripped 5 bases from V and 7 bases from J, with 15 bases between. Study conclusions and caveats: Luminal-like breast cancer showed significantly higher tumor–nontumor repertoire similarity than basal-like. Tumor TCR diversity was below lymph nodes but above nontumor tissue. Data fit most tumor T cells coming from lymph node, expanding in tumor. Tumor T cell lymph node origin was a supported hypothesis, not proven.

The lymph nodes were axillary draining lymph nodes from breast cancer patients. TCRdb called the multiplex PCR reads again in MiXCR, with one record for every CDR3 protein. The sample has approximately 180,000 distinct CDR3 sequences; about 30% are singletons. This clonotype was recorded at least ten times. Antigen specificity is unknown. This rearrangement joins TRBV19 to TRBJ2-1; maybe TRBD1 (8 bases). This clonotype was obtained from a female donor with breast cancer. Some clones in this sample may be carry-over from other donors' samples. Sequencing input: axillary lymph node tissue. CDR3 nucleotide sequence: TGTGCCAGTAGTGTCATACAGGGGGGGAATGAGCAGTTCTTC. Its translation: CASSVIQGGNEQFF.